Many counts were recorded for the clone carrying this T cell receptor beta chain. Its antigen remains unidentified. The CDR3 runs 15 residues. The trim removed 5 bases at V and 3 bases at J, leaving 7 bases unmatched. The germline CDR1 and CDR2 sequences are SGHTA and FQGNSA. TCR beta CDR3 region amplification was performed from RNA transcripts. TCR CDR3 underwent first-round RT-PCR with the HTBI primer set. One entry per CDR3 protein results from TCRdb running MiXCR on the multiplex PCR reads. Of roughly 710,000 distinct CDR3 sequences listed, approximately 36% are singletons. Diagnosing involved the use of clinical symptoms, serum thyroxine and TRAb, thyroid ultrasound and orbital computed tomography. This specimen belongs to a study of T cells in Graves' hyperthyroidism and ophthalmopathy. Across the whole study: Peripheral blood samples were taken at initial diagnosis, prior to any treatment. Whole-study results and caveats: Before onset, by a median of around 6.4 months, the model predicted ophthalmopathy. Also found in blood were most expanded thyroid clonotypes above 0.001.

The TCR originated in a woman between 40 and 50 years old with Graves' hyperthyroidism. The rearrangement uses TRBV7-2 and TRBJ2-7, with 10 bases fitting TRBD2. The sequenced sample consisted of blood. CDR3 residues: CASSGTSALDYEQYF. In DNA form, the CDR3 reads TGTGCCAGCAGCGGGACTAGCGCCCTAGACTACGAGCAGTACTTC.